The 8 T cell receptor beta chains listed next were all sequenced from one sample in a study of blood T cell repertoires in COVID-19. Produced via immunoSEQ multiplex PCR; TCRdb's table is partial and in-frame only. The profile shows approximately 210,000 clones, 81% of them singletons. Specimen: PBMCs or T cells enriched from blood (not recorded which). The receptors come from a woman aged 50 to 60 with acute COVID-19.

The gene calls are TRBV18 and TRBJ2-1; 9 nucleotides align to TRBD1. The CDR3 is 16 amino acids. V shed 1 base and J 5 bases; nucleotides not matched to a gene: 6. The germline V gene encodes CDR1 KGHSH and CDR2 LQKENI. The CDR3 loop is CASSPQPGQGNNEQFF. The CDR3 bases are TGTGCCAGCTCACCACAGCCGGGACAGGGTAACAATGAGCAGTTCTTC.

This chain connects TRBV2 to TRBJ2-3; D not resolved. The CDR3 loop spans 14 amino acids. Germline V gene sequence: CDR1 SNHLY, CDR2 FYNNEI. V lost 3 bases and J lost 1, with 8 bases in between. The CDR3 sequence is CASSELRGTDTQYF. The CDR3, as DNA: TGTGCCAGCAGTGAGTTACGGGGCACAGATACGCAGTATTTT.

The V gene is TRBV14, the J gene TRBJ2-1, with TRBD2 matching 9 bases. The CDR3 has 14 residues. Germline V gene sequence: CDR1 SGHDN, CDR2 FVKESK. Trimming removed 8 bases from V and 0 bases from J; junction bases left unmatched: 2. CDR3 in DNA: TGTGCCAGCCGGCGGGGGGGCTCCTACAATGAGCAGTTCTTC. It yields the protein CASRRGGSYNEQFF.

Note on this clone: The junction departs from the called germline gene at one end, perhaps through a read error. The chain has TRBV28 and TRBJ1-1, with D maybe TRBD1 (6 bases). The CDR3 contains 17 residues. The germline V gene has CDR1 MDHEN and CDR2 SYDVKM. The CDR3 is CASNLDTNDRWDTEAFF. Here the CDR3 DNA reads TGTGCCAGCAATTTAGACACAAACGACAGGTGGGACACTGAAGCTTTCTTT.

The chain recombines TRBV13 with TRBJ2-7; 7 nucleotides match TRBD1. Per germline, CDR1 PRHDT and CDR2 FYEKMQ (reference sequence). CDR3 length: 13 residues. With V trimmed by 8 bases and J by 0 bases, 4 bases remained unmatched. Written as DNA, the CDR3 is TGTGCCAGCCGACAGGGAAACTCCTACGAGCAGTACTTC. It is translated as CASRQGNSYEQYF.

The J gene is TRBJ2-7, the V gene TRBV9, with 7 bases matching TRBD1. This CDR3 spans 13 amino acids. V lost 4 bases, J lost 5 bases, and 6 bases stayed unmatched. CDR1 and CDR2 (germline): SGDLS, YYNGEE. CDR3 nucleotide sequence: TGTGCCAGCAGCCCGGGACAGTCTCACGAGCAGTACTTC. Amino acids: CASSPGQSHEQYF. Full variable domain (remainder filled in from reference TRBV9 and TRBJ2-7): DSGVTQTPKHLITATGQRVTLRCSPRSGDLSVYWYQQSLDQGLQFLIQYYNGEERAKGNILERFSAQQFPDLHSELNLSSLELGDSALYFCASSPGQSHEQYFGPGTRLTVT.

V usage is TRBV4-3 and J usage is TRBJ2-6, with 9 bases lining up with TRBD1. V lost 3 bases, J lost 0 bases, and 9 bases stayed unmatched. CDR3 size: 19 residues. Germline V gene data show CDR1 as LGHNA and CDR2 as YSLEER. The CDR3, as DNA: TGCGCCAGCAGCCAGCGCCCGGGGACAGGGTACTCTGGGGCCAACGTCCTGACTTTC. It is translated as CASSQRPGTGYSGANVLTF.

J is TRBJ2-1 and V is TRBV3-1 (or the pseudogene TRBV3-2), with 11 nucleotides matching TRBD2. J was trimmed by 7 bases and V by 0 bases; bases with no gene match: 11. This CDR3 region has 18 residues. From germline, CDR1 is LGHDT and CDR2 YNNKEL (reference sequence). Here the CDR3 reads CASSQDQSRLAGSNEQFF. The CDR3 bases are TGTGCCAGCAGCCAAGATCAGTCTAGACTAGCGGGGTCAAATGAGCAGTTCTTC.